The subject of this entry is one T cell receptor (beta chain). The antigen remains unidentified. Researchers amplified the TCR beta CDR3 regions from RNA transcripts. When the TCR CDR3 underwent first-round RT-PCR, the HTBI primer set was used. One entry per CDR3 protein, called by TCRdb with MiXCR from the multiplex PCR reads. The table lists hundreds of thousands of distinct CDR3 sequences, roughly 15% of them singletons. This specimen belongs to a study of T cells in Graves' hyperthyroidism and ophthalmopathy. Study results and limitations: The blood repertoire included most of the expanded thyroid clonotypes above 0.001.

Germline V gene sequence: CDR1 SGHNT, CDR2 YYREEE (reference sequence). Trimming took 0 bases from V and 0 from J; bases not matched to a gene: 12. This CDR3 spans 20 amino acids. The specimen was blood. The TCR was taken from a woman aged 45-59 years with Graves' ophthalmopathy. The chain has TRBV5-4 and TRBJ2-3, with TRBD2 identical over 11 bases. The CDR3 is CASSLGLAGGLRWSTDTQYF. The CDR3 DNA reads as TGTGCCAGCAGCTTGGGGCTAGCGGGAGGCCTGCGGTGGAGCACAGATACGCAGTATTTT.